This T cell receptor beta chain is from a study of T-cell reconstitution after alpha-beta-depleted transplantation in children. Unique molecular identifiers tagged the TCRbeta library. One entry per CDR3 protein results from TCRdb running MiXCR on the PCR reads. The profile shows 500,000 to 600,000 distinct CDR3 sequences, roughly 27% of them singletons. Whole-study findings and limits: Some patients' high day-60 TCRbeta diversity was traced to surviving recipient T cells and thymic progenitors.

This clonotype has just a few counts. Its antigen is not identified. From germline, CDR1 is MNHEY and CDR2 SMNVEV (reference sequence). CDR3 length equals 15 residues. With 1 base clipped from V and 5 bases from J, the junction kept 7 bases outside the gene matches. The TCR was taken from a boy younger than two with Wiskott-Aldrich syndrome, due to receive a stem cell transplant. The material was PBMCs, obtained before TCRalphabeta/CD19-depleted stem cell transplant. The rearrangement links TRBV27 to TRBJ2-7; the match to TRBD2 covers 8 bases. This CDR3 reads CASSLFSGGPNEQYF. CDR3 bases: TGTGCCAGCAGTTTATTTTCGGGAGGGCCGAACGAGCAGTACTTC.